Each of the 17 T cell receptor beta chains below was sequenced from the same sample in a study of radiation and T cells in renal cell carcinoma. Time point defined: blood 2 weeks post-SBRT. Regarding treatment: 15 Gy SBRT to primary tumor, nephrectomy 4 weeks later. This table comes from immunoSEQ multiplex PCR, and its TCRdb copy is limited to in-frame clones, with some not included. Found here are 150,000 or so clones, approximately 86% of them singletons; the top ten hold under 15%. The material sequenced was blood, taken from a patient whose treatment included radiotherapy and nephrectomy. These receptors were taken from a woman aged 50 to 60 with renal cell carcinoma.

This clone was counted once. The V call is TRBV7-9, the J call TRBJ2-3; no clear D. Germline V gene lookup returns CDR1 SEHNR and CDR2 FQNEAQ (reference sequence). CDR3 length equals 11 residues. V lost 5 bases and J lost 4, with 4 bases in between. The CDR3 DNA reads TGTGCCAGCAGCACCGCAGATACGCAGTATTTT. Translation: CASSTADTQYF.

On this clone: This sample includes further DNA sequences coding for the same CDR3. The gene calls are TRBV2 and TRBJ2-7; D is uncertain. Germline V gene sequence: CDR1 SNHLY, CDR2 FYNNEI. The CDR3 covers 11 residues. V shed 4 bases and J shed 0 bases, with 1 base lying between them. The CDR3 is CASSASYEQYF. CDR3 sequence (DNA): TGTGCCAGCAGTGCCTCCTACGAGCAGTACTTC.

This clone occurred once. V gene TRBV6-5 combines with J gene TRBJ1-2; a weak D match, TRBD1 (6 bases). Germline CDR1 MNHEY, CDR2 SVGAGI. This CDR3 is 16 amino acids long. V was shortened by 0 bases and J by 3 bases, with 14 bases between the two germline ends. CDR3: CASSYSFTGWDYGYTF. CDR3 in DNA: TGTGCCAGCAGTTACTCGTTTACAGGGTGGGACTATGGCTACACCTTC.

CDR3 bases: TGTGCCAGCAGTTACGAACGGGATTCACCCCTCCACTTT. Its protein product is CASSYERDSPLHF. This chain joins TRBV6-5 and TRBJ1-6; D is unresolved. V was clipped by 2 bases and J by 8 bases, with 7 bases between them. The CDR3 sequence is 13 residues long. Germline V lookup: CDR1 MNHEY, CDR2 SVGAGI.

This chain connects TRBV18 to TRBJ1-3; D remains ambiguous. With 3 bases removed from V and 1 base from J, the gap between germline ends came to 7 bases. Germline V gene lookup returns CDR1 KGHSH and CDR2 LQKENI. The CDR3 covers 14 residues. In DNA, the CDR3 is TGTGCCAGCTCACCCCGAGGGTCTGGAAACACCATATATTTT. Protein product: CASSPRGSGNTIYF.

The chain uses TRBV29-1 and TRBJ2-5, with D maybe TRBD1 (6 bases). The CDR3 contains 15 residues. The V and J ends lost 8 bases and 9 bases respectively, with 28 bases between them. Germline values: CDR1 SQVTM, CDR2 ANQGSEA. CDR3 in DNA: TGCAGCTCTAGGAAGTCGGGGCAGGGGAGTTCTGCCCAGTACTTC. It encodes CSSRKSGQGSSAQYF.

This sequence joins TRBV10-2 and TRBJ1-3; 8 bases agree with TRBD1. CDR3 length: 14 amino acids. The trim removed 3 bases at V and 3 bases at J, leaving 1 base unmatched. Germline V gene data show CDR1 as WSHSY and CDR2 as SAAADI. CDR3 sequence: CASSEQGGGNTIYF. Written as DNA, the CDR3 is TGCGCCAGCAGTGAACAGGGGGGTGGAAACACCATATATTTT.

The rearrangement links TRBV4-1 to TRBJ2-1, with 8 bases matching TRBD2. The germline CDR1 and CDR2 sequences are MGHRA and YSYEKL. V trimming: 1 base; J trimming: 9 bases; junction bases outside the gene matches: 8. The CDR3 extends over 15 amino acids. CDR3 amino acids: CASSQVDGGAGEQFF. Here the CDR3 DNA reads TGCGCCAGCAGCCAAGTCGACGGGGGGGCCGGTGAGCAGTTCTTC.

The rearrangement links TRBV6-6 to TRBJ1-1; D gene ambiguous. The CDR3 runs 14 residues. Trimming took 3 bases from V and 3 from J, leaving 11 bases between them. Germline loops: CDR1 MNHNY, CDR2 SVGAGI (reference sequence). The CDR3: CASSYGPRDTEAFF. CDR3 bases: TGTGCCAGCAGTTATGGTCCAAGGGACACTGAAGCTTTCTTT.

About this clone: Other DNA sequences from this sample encode an identical CDR3 as well. CDR3: CASSWIQGTEAFF. Written as DNA, the CDR3 is TGTGCCAGCAGTTGGATACAGGGAACTGAAGCTTTCTTT. The V gene is TRBV2, the J gene TRBJ1-1; D might be TRBD1 (6 bases). V dropped 5 bases and J dropped 5 bases, with 12 bases sitting between them. The length of the CDR3 is 13 residues. The germline V gene encodes CDR1 SNHLY and CDR2 FYNNEI.

This clone was found once. This chain uses TRBV18 with TRBJ1-3; D is possibly TRBD1 (5 bases). The CDR3 is 16 residues long. Germline V CDR1 and CDR2: KGHSH, LQKENI. V dropped 3 bases and J dropped 2 bases, with 14 bases sitting between them. CDR3 coding DNA: TGTGCCAGCTCACCCGCCGGGACGGCTCCTGGAAACACCATATATTTT. Amino acid sequence: CASSPAGTAPGNTIYF.

This clone was seen a few times. The gene calls are TRBV6-4 and TRBJ1-1, with D hard to call. From germline, CDR1 is MRHNA and CDR2 SNTAGT. This CDR3 region has 14 residues. Trimming removed 4 bases at V and 4 bases at J, with 13 bases between. The CDR3 coding sequence is TGTGCCAGCAGTGCCTCTACGTACAGCACTGAAGCTTTCTTT. It is translated as CASSASTYSTEAFF.

The rearrangement uses TRBV7-9 and TRBJ2-2; 8 bases are shared with TRBD1. The trim removed 0 bases at V and 3 bases at J, leaving 6 bases unmatched. Germline CDR1 SEHNR, CDR2 FQNEAQ (reference sequence). The CDR3 loop spans 17 amino acids. The CDR3 protein is CASSLAGAGGDTGELFF. CDR3 bases: TGTGCCAGCAGCTTAGCGGGGGCAGGGGGCGACACCGGGGAGCTGTTTTTT.

This clone occurred many times. The chain uses TRBV15 and TRBJ1-1, with 10 bases that match TRBD1. V gave up 6 bases and J gave up 6 bases; unmatched junction bases: 1. The CDR3 runs to 12 residues. CDR1 is LNHNV, CDR2 YYDKDF, per germline (reference sequence). CDR3 loop: CATSGQGAEAFF. CDR3 nucleotide sequence: TGTGCCACCAGTGGACAGGGGGCTGAAGCTTTCTTT.

The chain couples TRBV5-4 to TRBJ1-2, with TRBD1 matching 7 bases. Germline CDR1 and CDR2: SGHNT and YYREEE (reference sequence). There are 15 residues in the CDR3. J was trimmed by 7 bases and V by 2 bases; bases with no gene match: 11. CDR3 residues: CASSFTGEWGSGYTF. The CDR3 coding sequence is TGTGCCAGCAGCTTTACAGGGGAATGGGGTAGTGGCTACACCTTC.

This clone has just one count. The chain couples TRBV19 to TRBJ2-7; TRBD2 agrees at 14 bases. This CDR3 region has 19 residues. Per the germline V gene, CDR1 is LNHDA and CDR2 is SQIVND (reference sequence). Trimming cost V 3 bases and J 5 bases; bases outside gene matches: 15. The CDR3 sequence: CASSMKGTSGGPGRNEQYF. In DNA form, the CDR3 reads TGTGCCAGTAGTATGAAAGGGACTAGCGGGGGCCCCGGTCGGAACGAGCAGTACTTC.

The chain recombines TRBV9 with TRBJ2-1; D not certain. Between the trimmed V and J ends, which lost 5 bases and 10 bases, there was a span of 1 base. The CDR3 is 8 residues long. Germline V gives CDR1 SGDLS, CDR2 YYNGEE. The CDR3 sequence is CASREQFF. The CDR3 coding sequence is TGTGCCAGCAGAGAGCAGTTCTTC. The variable domain in full, with the rest retrieved from reference TRBV9 and TRBJ2-1, is DSGVTQTPKHLITATGQRVTLRCSPRSGDLSVYWYQQSLDQGLQFLIQYYNGEERAKGNILERFSAQQFPDLHSELNLSSLELGDSALYFCASREQFFGPGTRLTVL.